The rows below give T cell receptor beta chains drawn from one sample of a study of cytomegalovirus exposure and HLA in healthy donors. This table comes from immunoSEQ multiplex PCR, and its TCRdb copy is limited to in-frame clones, with some not included. The sample has 150,000 or so clones, roughly 79% seen once. Sequences were obtained from PBMCs. The receptor source for this set is a man in his thirties or forties in good health and CMV-seropositive. Both conserved end residues are part of each CDR3. The order of the fields is J gene, clone size, V gene, D gene, CDR3 DNA, CDR3 protein. D genes are given only for firm matches. Clone size is shown for a subset of rows, as once, few, many or a class of expanded clone.

TRBJ2-3	NA	TRBV15	TRBD1	TGTGCCAACCTAGTCCGGGACAGGGGCCGCCCTAGCACAGATACGCAGTATTTT	CANLVRDRGRPSTDTQYF
TRBJ2-3	NA	TRBV18	NA	TGTGCCAGCTCACCAAACAGATACACAGATACGCAGTATTTT	CASSPNRYTDTQYF
TRBJ2-5	NA	TRBV10-3	NA	TGTGCCATCAGTCCCGGGACTGGGCAAGAGACCCAGTACTTC	CAISPGTGQETQYF
TRBJ1-1	NA	TRBV5-1	NA	TGCGCCAGCAGCTTGGATGGGGGACTCATGAACACTGAAGCTTTCTTT	CASSLDGGLMNTEAFF
TRBJ1-6	few	TRBV28	TRBD1	TGTGCCAGCAGTTCGACCGGGACAGGGTACACACCCCTCCACTTT	CASSSTGTGYTPLHF
TRBJ2-7	NA	TRBV10-3	NA	TGTGCCATCAGCCCGGGGGAGCGCTACGAGCAGTACTTC	CAISPGERYEQYF
TRBJ2-5	NA	TRBV6-5	TRBD2	TGTGCCAGCAACCCCTCCGGGGGGTTGCAAGAGACCCAGTACTTC	CASNPSGGLQETQYF
TRBJ2-7	NA	TRBV2	TRBD2	TGTGCCTGCGGGACTAGTAGGATCTCCTACGAGCAGTACTTC	CACGTSRISYEQYF
TRBJ2-7	NA	TRBV7-9	TRBD2	TGTGCCAGCAGGCGAGACTGGGGGGGCGAGCAGTACTTC	CASRRDWGGEQYF
TRBJ1-2	NA	TRBV29-1	NA	TGCAGCGTTGATACCCCAGGTCTTTATGGCTACACCTTC	CSVDTPGLYGYTF
TRBJ2-7	once	TRBV11-2	NA	TGTGCCAGCAGCTCGGGGGATACACTAGGGCAGTACTTC	CASSSGDTLGQYF
TRBJ2-5	NA	TRBV4-1	NA	TGCGCCAGCAGAGATCTTTTAGGGGGAGAGACCCAGTACTTC	CASRDLLGGETQYF
TRBJ2-5	NA	TRBV5-1	TRBD2	TGCGCCAGCAGCTTGGGGACTAGCGGAGGCCAAGAGACCCAGTACTTC	CASSLGTSGGQETQYF
TRBJ2-2	NA	TRBV28	NA	TGTGCCAGCAGTTTCGGACAGTTTAACACCGGGGAGCTGTTTTTT	CASSFGQFNTGELFF
TRBJ1-1	once	TRBV28	NA	TGTGCCAGCGTTCCCTCCAGGGTAAACACTGAAGCTTTCTTT	CASVPSRVNTEAFF
TRBJ2-3	NA	TRBV14	NA	TGTGCCAGCAGCCAAGCCGGGGTGTTGGGCACAGATACGCAGTATTTT	CASSQAGVLGTDTQYF
TRBJ2-1	NA	TRBV9	NA	TGTGCCAGCAGCGGTTACGGACTGAACTCCTACAATGAGCAGTTCTTC	CASSGYGLNSYNEQFF
TRBJ1-5	NA	TRBV6-5	TRBD1	TGTGCCAGCAGTTTAGACAGGGGTGGCAATCAGCCCCAGCATTTT	CASSLDRGGNQPQHF
TRBJ1-1	few	TRBV19	NA	TGTGCCAGTAGTTCTGAAGAGGGGGGGTTGGAAGCTTTCTTT	CASSSEEGGLEAFF
TRBJ1-1	NA	TRBV27	NA	TGTGCCAGCAGGACGTGGGGAGGCGTCGCTGAAGCTTTCTTT	CASRTWGGVAEAFF
TRBJ2-5	NA	TRBV27	NA	TGTGCCAGCAGTTCTCGGACCGCCGGCGGGGTGGAGACCCAGTACTTC	CASSSRTAGGVETQYF
TRBJ2-2	NA	TRBV27	TRBD2	TGTGCCAGCAGTTTCTCCAGCGGGAGGGTTCCCGGGGAGCTGTTTTTT	CASSFSSGRVPGELFF
TRBJ2-7	few	TRBV5-8	NA	TGTGCCAGCAGCCGCTCCTACGAGCAGTACTTC	CASSRSYEQYF
TRBJ2-1	NA	TRBV7-9	NA	TGTGCCAGCACCAGATTATACAATGAGCAGTTCTTC	CASTRLYNEQFF
TRBJ2-7	NA	TRBV27	TRBD2	TGTGCCAGCAGTCTTACTAGCGGGAGTTCCTACGAGCAGTACTTC	CASSLTSGSSYEQYF
TRBJ1-4	NA	TRBV19	NA	TGTGCCAGTAGTACAACCCAGGGTGGAACTAATGAAAAACTGTTTTTT	CASSTTQGGTNEKLFF
TRBJ1-4	NA	TRBV29-1	NA	TGCAGCGTTGAAGGCCCCCCGAGGGGGGAAAAACTGTTTTTT	CSVEGPPRGEKLFF
TRBJ2-3	NA	TRBV11-3	TRBD2	TGTGCCAGCAGCCCTAGCGGGGGGGCAAGAGATACGCAGTATTTT	CASSPSGGARDTQYF
TRBJ2-3	NA	TRBV28	NA	TGTGCCATCCATACGGGGAGCACAGATACGCAGTATTTT	CAIHTGSTDTQYF
TRBJ2-2	NA	TRBV19	NA	TGTGCCAGTACCCCATGGGGGGGGCAAGACGGGGAGCTGTTTTTT	CASTPWGGQDGELFF
TRBJ2-1	NA	TRBV27	NA	TGTGCCAGCAGCCCAGATTACAATGAGCAGTTCTTC	CASSPDYNEQFF
TRBJ2-3	NA	TRBV27	NA	TGTGCCAGCAGTCCCGCAGGGCGGTACTTCACAGATACGCAGTATTTT	CASSPAGRYFTDTQYF
TRBJ1-2	NA	TRBV5-1	NA	TGCGCCAGCAGCCAGGACAACAGCTATGGCTACACCTTC	CASSQDNSYGYTF